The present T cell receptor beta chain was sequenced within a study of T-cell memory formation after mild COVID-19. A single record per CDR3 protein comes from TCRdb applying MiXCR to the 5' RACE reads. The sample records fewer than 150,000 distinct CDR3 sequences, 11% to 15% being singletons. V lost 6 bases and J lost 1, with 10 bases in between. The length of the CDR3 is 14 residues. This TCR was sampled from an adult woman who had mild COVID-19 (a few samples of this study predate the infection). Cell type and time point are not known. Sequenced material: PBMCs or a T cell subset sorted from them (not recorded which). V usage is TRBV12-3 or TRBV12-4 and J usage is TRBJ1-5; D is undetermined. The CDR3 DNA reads TGTGCCAGCAGCCGATGGGAGAGCAATCAGCCCCAGCATTTT. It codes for CASSRWESNQPQHF.